The 19 T cell receptor beta chains below come from one sample, sequenced in a study of T-cell memory formation after mild COVID-19. TCRdb re-derived calls from the 5' RACE reads in MiXCR, one entry per CDR3 protein. The profile shows under 450,000 distinct CDR3 sequences, more than 20% of them singletons. The sample consisted of PBMCs or a T cell subset sorted from them (not recorded which). The receptors were sampled from an adult woman who had mild COVID-19 (a few samples of this study predate the infection). Cell type and time point are not known.

The chain uses TRBV7-9 and TRBJ2-5, with no clear D. CDR3 size: 13 residues. V was shortened by 6 bases and J by 3 bases, with 11 bases between the two germline ends. The germline gives CDR1 SEHNR, CDR2 FQNEAQ (reference sequence). This CDR3 reads CASSSWVEETQYF. CDR3 nucleotides: TGTGCCAGCAGTTCCTGGGTGGAAGAGACCCAGTACTTC.

V is TRBV15 and J is TRBJ2-7; weak D call: TRBD2 (6 bases). Germline assignment: CDR1 LNHNV and CDR2 YYDKDF (reference sequence). Between the trimmed V and J ends, which lost 0 bases and 4 bases, there was a span of 16 bases. This CDR3 region has 16 residues. CDR3 loop: CATSRDRLVRMYEQYF. CDR3 coding DNA: TGTGCCACCAGCAGAGATAGACTAGTGCGAATGTACGAGCAGTACTTC.

The chain recombines TRBV5-1 with TRBJ1-5; 10 bases are shared with TRBD1. The germline CDR1 and CDR2 sequences are SGHRS and YFSETQ. The CDR3 length is 15 residues. V lost 7 bases and J lost 0; bases outside the gene matches: 4. CDR3: CASRQGAASNQPQHF. The DNA of the CDR3 is TGCGCCAGCCGACAGGGGGCCGCTAGCAATCAGCCCCAGCATTTT.

The rearrangement links TRBV12-3 or TRBV12-4 to TRBJ1-1; TRBD1 might be the D (6 bases). The CDR3 has 14 amino acids. Trimming took off 7 bases at V and 4 bases at J, with 16 bases between the two ends. The chain's CDR3 is CASTPRGGGTEAFF. For the CDR3, the DNA is TGTGCCAGCACCCCGCGGGGAGGGGGCACTGAAGCTTTCTTT.

This clonotype was counted only a few times. The rearrangement uses TRBV20-1 and TRBJ1-1; D uncertain. V was cut by 3 bases and J by 0 bases, with 5 bases left in between. The CDR3 runs 12 residues. Germline V gene sequence: CDR1 DFQATT, CDR2 SNEGSKA (reference sequence). The CDR3 bases are TGCAGTGCTAGGGAAATGAACACTGAAGCTTTCTTT. Translation: CSAREMNTEAFF.

The chain uses TRBV6-2 or TRBV6-3 and TRBJ1-6; maybe TRBD1 (6 bases). Germline V lookup: CDR1 MNHEY, CDR2 SVGEGT. The CDR3 has 15 residues. Trimming removed 8 bases at V and 3 bases at J, with 14 bases between. CDR3 coding DNA: TGTGCCAGCCGACCGGGGGCCATCTATAATTCACCCCTCCACTTT. The encoded protein is CASRPGAIYNSPLHF.

V is TRBV6-6 and J is TRBJ1-6; 9 nucleotides line up with TRBD1. Germline-derived CDR1 and CDR2 are MNHNY and SVGAGI (reference sequence). V lost 5 bases, J lost 9 bases, and 8 bases stayed unmatched. The CDR3 is made up of 15 amino acids. The CDR3 nucleotides read TGTGCCAGCAGTCCCGGGACAGGGTTTTCTTCACCCCTCCACTTT. Translating gives CASSPGTGFSSPLHF.

The rearrangement links TRBV3-1 to TRBJ2-5; D gene unclear. CDR1 and CDR2 (germline): LGHDT, YNNKEL (reference sequence). The CDR3 is 16 residues long. V lost 5 bases and J 5 bases, leaving 21 bases between the germline ends. In DNA form, the CDR3 reads TGTGCCAGCAGCAAGGAGTGGGTGATAGGGTTGGAGACCCAGTACTTC. It is translated as CASSKEWVIGLETQYF.

CDR3 DNA: TGTGCCAGTCAACAGGGGGCGAGCAATCAGCCCCAGCATTTT. Amino acid sequence: CASQQGASNQPQHF. V is TRBV19 and J is TRBJ1-5; 9 bases agree with TRBD1. The V segment lost 8 bases and the J segment 1 base; nucleotides outside the gene matches: 3. CDR3 length: 14 residues. The germline CDR1 and CDR2 sequences are LNHDA and SQIVND (reference sequence).

The CDR3 reads CASSRAGVTTGELFF. The CDR3 region has the DNA TGTGCCAGCAGCCGCGCGGGGGTTACCACCGGGGAGCTGTTTTTT. The chain links TRBV7-2 to TRBJ2-2, with 7 bases matching TRBD2. Germline CDR1 is SGHTA and CDR2 is FQGNSA. V trimming: 5 bases; J trimming: 4 bases; junction bases outside the gene matches: 7. CDR3 length: 15 amino acids.

The rearrangement joins TRBV29-1 to TRBJ2-7; no firm D call. The ends were cut back, 0 bases at V and 6 bases at J, with 12 bases in the middle. The CDR3 runs 13 residues. In germline, CDR1 is SQVTM, CDR2 ANQGSEA. The CDR3, as DNA: TGCAGCGTTGAAGAGGGGTTAGGGTTCGAGCAGTACTTC. Translated: CSVEEGLGFEQYF.

The chain joins TRBV5-1 to TRBJ1-5; D might be TRBD1 (6 bases). The CDR3 spans 15 residues. CDR1 SGHRS and CDR2 YFSETQ come from the germline V gene. With 0 bases removed from V and 3 bases from J, the gap between germline ends came to 10 bases. This CDR3 is CASSLAGDFNQPQHF. As DNA, the CDR3 is TGCGCCAGCAGCTTGGCAGGGGATTTCAATCAGCCCCAGCATTTT.

V and J are TRBV7-9 and TRBJ2-1; 8 bases align to TRBD2. The trim removed 6 bases at V and 6 bases at J, leaving 19 bases unmatched. This CDR3 has 18 residues. Germline loops: CDR1 SEHNR, CDR2 FQNEAQ (reference sequence). CDR3 DNA sequence: TGTGCCAGCAGGTCCAGAGCGGGAGAGTGGTACGGGGTCAATGAGCAGTTCTTC. It translates to CASRSRAGEWYGVNEQFF. Filled out from reference TRBV7-9 and TRBJ2-1, the complete variable domain reads DTGVSQNPRHKITKRGQNVTFRCDPISEHNRLYWYRQTLGQGPEFLTYFQNEAQLEKSRLLSDRFSAERPKGSFSTLEIQRTEQGDSAMYLCASRSRAGEWYGVNEQFFGPGTRLTVL.

J is TRBJ1-5 and V is TRBV6-5; unclear D gene. This CDR3 is built from 14 residues. With 6 bases removed from V and 6 bases from J, the gap between germline ends came to 15 bases. Germline V lookup: CDR1 MNHEY, CDR2 SVGAGI. CDR3 protein: CASSPDLGSQPQHF. The CDR3 DNA reads as TGTGCCAGCAGCCCGGACCTCGGAAGTCAGCCCCAGCATTTT.

The chain uses TRBV6-4 and TRBJ2-5, with TRBD2 identical over 12 bases. With 5 bases clipped from V and 4 bases from J, the junction kept 5 bases outside the gene matches. The germline V gene has CDR1 MRHNA and CDR2 SNTAGT. The CDR3 runs to 15 residues. CDR3 in DNA: TGTGCCAGCAGTCCTAGCGGGGGGGCCGTAGAGACCCAGTACTTC. Residues: CASSPSGGAVETQYF.

The chain couples TRBV5-1 to TRBJ1-1, with a possible D match to TRBD1 (5 bases). Per the germline V gene, CDR1 is SGHRS and CDR2 is YFSETQ. The CDR3 loop spans 14 amino acids. Deletions cut 8 bases from V and 2 bases from J, with 16 bases between. DNA of the CDR3: TGCGCCAGTAACCCCGGGACGGCAAACACTGAAGCTTTCTTT. The encoded protein is CASNPGTANTEAFF.

A few counts support this clonotype. J is TRBJ2-5 and V is TRBV9; TRBD2 is a possible D gene (6 bases). The CDR3 extends over 14 amino acids. In germline, CDR1 is SGDLS, CDR2 YYNGEE. The germline V and J ends were trimmed by 0 bases and 5 bases, with 11 bases remaining between them. CDR3 coding DNA: TGTGCCAGCAGCGTAGCTTCGGGGGTTGAGACCCAGTACTTC. It yields the protein CASSVASGVETQYF.

In this sample, this clonotype turned up a few times. The rearrangement uses TRBV6-2 or TRBV6-3 and TRBJ2-1; 8 bases are a match to TRBD2. There are 17 residues in the CDR3. Germline loops: CDR1 MNHEY, CDR2 SVGEGT. The V gene end was trimmed by 6 bases and the J gene end by 4 bases; junction bases not matched to a gene: 14. The CDR3 spells CASRPSGVAGWYNEQFF. CDR3 DNA sequence: TGTGCCAGCAGACCAAGTGGAGTAGCGGGATGGTACAATGAGCAGTTCTTC.

V is TRBV20-1 and J is TRBJ2-6; D may correspond to TRBD1 or TRBD2 (5 bases each). The V end was cut by 5 bases, the J end by 2 bases, with 10 bases between. The CDR3 contains 14 residues. Germline V gene data show CDR1 as DFQATT and CDR2 as SNEGSKA (reference sequence). CDR3 residues: CSAPGDPGANVLTF. The CDR3 region has the DNA TGCAGTGCTCCCGGGGACCCTGGGGCCAACGTCCTGACTTTC.